The next 18 T cell receptor beta chains were all read from a single sample in a study of blood T cell repertoires in COVID-19. Sequencing used immunoSEQ multiplex PCR; TCRdb keeps in-frame clones, though not all of them. The sample includes a few hundred thousand clones, 88% seen only once; the top ten take less than 10%. The sequenced material came from peripheral blood. The receptors stem from a man aged 18 to 29 with active or convalescent COVID-19.

The chain uses TRBV15 and TRBJ2-5; 9 nucleotides line up with TRBD2. The CDR3 contains 14 residues. Germline assignment: CDR1 LNHNV and CDR2 YYDKDF (reference sequence). The ends lost 1 base at V and 5 bases at J; junction bases unmatched: 2. DNA of the CDR3: TGTGCCACCAGCAGAGGGAGCGGGGGGGAGACCCAGTACTTC. Its protein is CATSRGSGGETQYF. Filled out from reference TRBV15 and TRBJ2-5, the complete variable domain reads DAMVIQNPRYQVTQFGKPVTLSCSQTLNHNVMYWYQQKSSQAPKLLFHYYDKDFNNEADTPDNFQSRRPNTSFCFLDIRSPGLGDTAMYLCATSRGSGGETQYFGPGTRLLVL.

The chain recombines TRBV27 with TRBJ1-3, with 9 bases identical to TRBD1. The CDR3 has 15 residues. Germline CDR1 is MNHEY and CDR2 is SMNVEV (reference sequence). J was trimmed by 4 bases and V by 5 bases; bases with no gene match: 6. The chain's CDR3 is CASSEQGATGNTIYF. CDR3 sequence (DNA): TGTGCCAGCAGTGAACAGGGGGCGACAGGAAACACCATATATTTT.

The chain combines TRBV6-5 with TRBJ2-3, with D possibly being TRBD2 (5 bases). V gave up 6 bases and J gave up 6 bases, with 10 bases separating them. The CDR3 has 12 residues. Germline loops: CDR1 MNHEY, CDR2 SVGAGI. The CDR3 DNA reads as TGTGCCAGCAGGACTATAGGGGATACGCAGTATTTT. It is translated as CASRTIGDTQYF.

V is TRBV14 and J is TRBJ2-7, with D tentatively TRBD1 (5 bases). The CDR3 covers 14 residues. Germline CDR1 is SGHDN and CDR2 is FVKESK. V was shortened by 8 bases and J by 0 bases, with 14 bases between the two germline ends. The CDR3 DNA sequence: TGTGCCAGCTCCATGGGGCAGCTCTCCTACGAGCAGTACTTC. Residues: CASSMGQLSYEQYF.

CDR3 loop: CASSAHRDRETF. CDR3 sequence (DNA): TGTGCCAGCAGCGCTCACCGGGACAGGGAGACCTTC. The chain employs TRBV9 and TRBJ1-2; 9 bases line up with TRBD1. This CDR3 region has 12 residues. The V gene's germline CDR1 is SGDLS and CDR2 YYNGEE. The J segment lost 14 bases and the V segment lost 3 bases, leaving 8 bases of the junction unmatched.

The rearrangement joins TRBV6-2 or TRBV6-3 to TRBJ2-1; the D is unclear. Germline CDR1 and CDR2: MNHEY and SVGEGT. Trimming removed 2 bases at V and 8 bases at J, with 4 bases between. CDR3 size: 11 residues. The DNA of the CDR3 is TGTGCCAGCAGTTACGTCGATGAGCAGTTCTTC. Residues: CASSYVDEQFF.

The rearrangement joins TRBV5-6 to TRBJ2-7, with D tentatively TRBD1 (6 bases). With 0 bases removed from V and 3 bases from J, the gap between germline ends came to 10 bases. The V gene's germline CDR1 is SGHDT and CDR2 YYEEEE. This CDR3 has 14 residues. The CDR3 sequence: CASSLGAGDYEQYF. The CDR3 DNA follows: TGTGCCAGCAGCTTGGGCGCAGGGGACTACGAGCAGTACTTC.

The rearrangement uses TRBV9 and TRBJ2-2; D is undetermined. Germline V lookup: CDR1 SGDLS, CDR2 YYNGEE. The germline V and J ends were trimmed by 2 bases and 3 bases, with 8 bases remaining between them. The CDR3 has 14 residues. The CDR3 coding sequence is TGTGCCAGCAGCGTTCGACGGGACACCGGGGAGCTGTTTTTT. Translated: CASSVRRDTGELFF.

The chain links TRBV19 to TRBJ1-5; the D gene is possibly TRBD1 (6 bases). This CDR3 contains 15 residues. V lost 3 bases to trimming and J lost 0 bases, with 9 bases between them. Germline values: CDR1 LNHDA, CDR2 SQIVND (reference sequence). The CDR3 sequence: CASSIYRASNQPQHF. For the CDR3, the DNA is TGTGCCAGTAGTATTTACAGGGCTAGCAATCAGCCCCAGCATTTT.

The chain carries TRBV12-3 or TRBV12-4 and TRBJ2-2; D remains ambiguous. V lost 6 bases and J lost 6, with 11 bases in between. The CDR3 covers 13 residues. CDR3 loop: CASSSLGPGELFF. CDR3 coding DNA: TGTGCCAGCAGCAGTTTGGGCCCCGGGGAGCTGTTTTTT.

There are a few counts of this clone. This chain links TRBV12-5 with TRBJ1-6; 8 bases map to TRBD1. CDR1 LGHNT and CDR2 FRNRAP come from the germline V gene. V lost 0 bases and J lost 5; bases outside the gene matches: 24. The CDR3 has 23 amino acids. CDR3: CASGLVHSVARDRPFVNNSPLHF. The CDR3 DNA is TGTGCTAGTGGTTTGGTACATAGCGTCGCCCGGGACAGGCCATTTGTGAATAATTCACCCCTCCACTTT.

The chain is built from TRBV21-1 and TRBJ1-5; the table's TRBD1 call for D was not verified on the DNA. TRBV21-1 is a pseudogene segment. The CDR3 runs to 14 residues. Here the CDR3 DNA reads TGTGCCAGCAGCCTACAGGGATTCGATCAGCCCCAGCATTTT. Translated: CASSLQGFDQPQHF.

This chain joins TRBV28 and TRBJ1-1; the match to TRBD1 covers 7 bases. Germline assignment: CDR1 MDHEN and CDR2 SYDVKM. J gave up 8 bases and V 3 bases, and 3 bases lay outside the gene matches. CDR3 length: 12 residues. The CDR3 protein is CASSLGQNEAFF. The CDR3 nucleotides read TGTGCCAGCAGTTTGGGACAGAACGAAGCTTTCTTT.

The chain is built from TRBV7-2 and TRBJ2-7; 7 bases align to TRBD1. The germline V gene has CDR1 SGHTA and CDR2 FQGNSA. The V gene end was trimmed by 4 bases and the J gene end by 3 bases; junction bases not matched to a gene: 9. This CDR3 is 15 amino acids long. The CDR3 protein is CASSWGTATYYEQYF. In DNA form, the CDR3 reads TGTGCCAGCAGCTGGGGGACAGCTACCTACTACGAGCAGTACTTC.

The chain has TRBV5-5 and TRBJ1-2, with D possibly matching TRBD1 (5 bases). The germline V gene encodes CDR1 SGHKS and CDR2 YYEKEE (reference sequence). V was shortened by 1 base and J by 9 bases, with 13 bases between the two germline ends. The CDR3 extends over 13 amino acids. In DNA form, the CDR3 reads TGTGCCAGCAGCTTGTGGGGGGAAAGGAGCTACACCTTC. This codes for CASSLWGERSYTF. Together with reference TRBV5-5 and TRBJ1-2, the CDR3 gives the full variable domain: DAGVTQSPTHLIKTRGQQVTLRCSPISGHKSVSWYQQVLGQGPQFIFQYYEKEERGRGNFPDRFSARQFPNYSSELNVNALLLGDSALYLCASSLWGERSYTFGSGTRLTVV.

The chain uses TRBV15 and TRBJ2-6; 10 nucleotides match TRBD1. The trim removed 2 bases at V and 0 bases at J, leaving 4 bases unmatched. This CDR3 comprises 18 residues. Germline-derived CDR1 and CDR2 are LNHNV and YYDKDF (reference sequence). DNA for the CDR3: TGTGCCACCAGCAGAAAGGGACAGGGGAGCTCTGGGGCCAACGTCCTGACTTTC. Encoded protein: CATSRKGQGSSGANVLTF.

The CDR3 coding sequence is TGTGCCAGCAGCCGAAATTTACTAGCGGGCCAAGAGACCCAGTACTTC. Translation: CASSRNLLAGQETQYF. V and J are TRBV9 and TRBJ2-5, with 9 bases aligning to TRBD2. The junction had 8 bases not matched to a gene; V was cut back by 4 bases and J by 1 base. From germline, CDR1 is SGDLS and CDR2 YYNGEE. CDR3 length equals 16 residues.

V gene TRBV4-1 combines with J gene TRBJ1-6; D gene ambiguous. There are 13 residues in the CDR3. Trimming took off 0 bases at V and 10 bases at J, with 7 bases between the two ends. Germline V gene data show CDR1 as MGHRA and CDR2 as YSYEKL. CDR3 in amino acids: CASSQDEYSPLHF. The DNA of the CDR3 is TGCGCCAGCAGCCAAGATGAGTACTCACCCCTCCACTTT.